The 21 T cell receptor beta chains presented below share a single source sample, sequenced in a study of beta chain features in type 1 diabetes. Their recognized antigens are unknown. Notes on the study in general: Shorter TCRB CDR3s, moderately but significantly so, were found in Type 1 diabetes patients in all four CD4+ subsets.

cDNA synthesis used the whole RNA isolate, giving expressed TCRB sequences. Repertoires were generated with immunoSEQ multiplex PCR, while TCRdb's copy carries only in-frame clones and drops some. The table has about 340,000 clones, about a tenth seen once. Specimen: central memory CD4+ T cells from blood. The receptor set was obtained from a man younger than 45 with type 1 diabetes.

The V and J genes are TRBV6-5 and TRBJ2-5; 9 nucleotides align to TRBD2. The CDR3 has 16 residues. Germline assignment: CDR1 MNHEY and CDR2 SVGAGI. The trim removed 0 bases at V and 1 base at J, leaving 3 bases unmatched. CDR3 coding DNA: TGTGCCAGCAGTTACTCTAGAGCGGGGGGCCAAGAGACCCAGTACTTC. Protein sequence: CASSYSRAGGQETQYF.

This chain joins TRBV7-9 and TRBJ1-3, with D uncertain. The CDR3 runs 15 residues. V was pared by 2 bases and J by 0 bases, with 8 bases between. CDR1 and CDR2 (germline): SEHNR, FQNEAQ (reference sequence). The CDR3 sequence is CASSLIGVSGNTIYF. CDR3 nucleotides: TGTGCCAGCAGCTTAATCGGCGTCTCTGGAAACACCATATATTTT.

This clone was recorded many times. This rearrangement joins TRBV13 to TRBJ1-1, with D perhaps matching TRBD1 (5 bases). Germline CDR1 PRHDT, CDR2 FYEKMQ (reference sequence). The CDR3 spans 14 residues. The germline V and J ends were trimmed by 3 bases and 3 bases, with 11 bases remaining between them. The CDR3 reads CASSFGLRDTEAFF. The DNA of the CDR3 is TGTGCCAGCAGCTTCGGGCTCAGGGACACTGAAGCTTTCTTT.

The chain employs TRBV11-3 and TRBJ1-3; D remains ambiguous. V was shortened by 3 bases and J by 4 bases, with 19 bases between the two germline ends. CDR1 SGHNT and CDR2 YENEEA come from the germline V gene. This CDR3 region has 17 residues. CDR3 nucleotide sequence: TGTGCCAGCAGCTTCCGGCAGGAGCCCCTAGGAGGAAACACCATATATTTT. Translating gives CASSFRQEPLGGNTIYF. Full variable domain (remainder filled in from reference TRBV11-3 and TRBJ1-3): EAGVVQSPRYKIIEKKQPVAFWCNPISGHNTLYWYLQNLGQGPELLIRYENEEAVDDSQLPKDRFSAERLKGVDSTLKIQPAELGDSAVYLCASSFRQEPLGGNTIYFGEGSWLTVV.

This clone was seen only a few times. This chain uses TRBV14 with TRBJ2-3, with 13 nucleotides matching TRBD2. Trimming at V came to 1 base and at J to 4 bases, leaving 5 bases not matched to a gene. Germline V gives CDR1 SGHDN, CDR2 FVKESK. The CDR3 runs to 17 residues. The CDR3 coding sequence is TGTGCCAGCAGCCAAGTGAAAGGACTAGCGGGGGCAGATACGCAGTATTTT. Protein: CASSQVKGLAGADTQYF.

This clone showed up just a few times. In DNA form, the CDR3 reads TGTGCCAGCAGTAGATACCACGAGCAGTACTTC. Its protein is CASSRYHEQYF. The rearrangement links TRBV27 to TRBJ2-7; no firm D call. Germline V gene data show CDR1 as MNHEY and CDR2 as SMNVEV (reference sequence). The CDR3 totals 11 residues. Trimming took off 5 bases at V and 5 bases at J, with 7 bases between the two ends.

This chain joins TRBV10-3 and TRBJ1-1; unclear D gene. Trimming stripped 5 bases from V and 4 bases from J, with 11 bases between. Germline values: CDR1 ENHRY, CDR2 SYGVKD. CDR3 size: 13 residues. The CDR3 bases are TGTGCCATCAGTAACTCCGAGGGCACTGAAGCTTTCTTT. It yields the protein CAISNSEGTEAFF.

The genes are TRBV7-2 and TRBJ2-5, with a possible D match to TRBD1 (5 bases). CDR3 length equals 14 residues. From germline, CDR1 is SGHTA and CDR2 FQGNSA. V was shortened by 0 bases and J by 4 bases, with 9 bases between the two germline ends. CDR3 region: CASSLALQGETQYF. CDR3 sequence (DNA): TGTGCCAGCAGCTTAGCGCTCCAGGGAGAGACCCAGTACTTC. Based on the CDR3 plus reference TRBV7-2 and TRBJ2-5, the full variable domain is GAGVSQSPSNKVTEKGKDVELRCDPISGHTALYWYRQSLGQGLEFLIYFQGNSAPDKSGLPSDRFSAERTGGSVSTLTIQRTQQEDSAVYLCASSLALQGETQYFGPGTRLLVL.

The gene calls are TRBV10-3 and TRBJ2-7; 13 nucleotides agree with TRBD2. The V gene end was trimmed by 6 bases and the J gene end by 2 bases; junction bases not matched to a gene: 1. This CDR3 spans 14 amino acids. From germline, CDR1 is ENHRY and CDR2 SYGVKD. CDR3 amino acids: CAISTSGGAYEQYF. The CDR3 bases are TGTGCCATCAGCACTAGCGGGGGGGCCTACGAGCAGTACTTC.

This clone has at least ten counts. This rearrangement joins TRBV7-9 to TRBJ2-1; D may be TRBD1 or TRBD2 (5 bases each). This CDR3 spans 15 amino acids. Germline-derived CDR1 and CDR2 are SEHNR and FQNEAQ (reference sequence). V was cut by 0 bases and J by 4 bases, with 10 bases left in between. This chain's CDR3 is CASSLARGEYNEQFF. CDR3 DNA: TGTGCCAGCAGCTTAGCAAGGGGAGAGTACAATGAGCAGTTCTTC.

This clone showed up just a few times. The genes are TRBV7-2 and TRBJ2-3; D ambiguous. The CDR3 consists of 13 residues. V was shortened by 0 bases and J by 2 bases, with 3 bases between the two germline ends. Looked up from germline, CDR1 is SGHTA and CDR2 is FQGNSA. CDR3 residues: CASSLAVTDTQYF. In nucleotides, the CDR3 is TGTGCCAGCAGCTTAGCAGTCACAGATACGCAGTATTTT.

There are a few counts of this clone. The CDR3 DNA is TGTGCCAGCAGCTTAAGTACGGACTACTATGGCTACACCTTC. Protein sequence: CASSLSTDYYGYTF. The gene calls are TRBV7-9 and TRBJ1-2; D is uncertain. The CDR3 length is 14 residues. Germline V gene sequence: CDR1 SEHNR, CDR2 FQNEAQ (reference sequence). V was trimmed by 2 bases and J by 3 bases, leaving 10 bases between them.

This clone has more than one count but fewer than ten. The rearrangement links TRBV27 to TRBJ1-6; TRBD1 matches at 7 bases. The CDR3 is made up of 16 amino acids. CDR1 and CDR2 (germline): MNHEY, SMNVEV (reference sequence). After removal of 5 bases from V and 7 bases from J, the junction contained 11 bases not matched to a gene. The CDR3, as DNA: TGTGCCAGCAGTACCCGACAGGGTTTAAGGAATTCACCCCTCCACTTT. Translating it yields CASSTRQGLRNSPLHF.

This clone appeared a few times. The rearrangement links TRBV6-5 to TRBJ1-1; 8 nucleotides line up with TRBD1. The CDR3 totals 15 residues. Trimming cost V 6 bases and J 0 bases; bases outside gene matches: 6. Germline lookup yields CDR1 MNHEY and CDR2 SVGAGI. CDR3: CASRTTGALNTEAFF. The CDR3 DNA follows: TGTGCCAGCAGGACGACAGGGGCACTGAACACTGAAGCTTTCTTT.

The table lists this clone with a few counts. J is TRBJ2-5 and V is TRBV28, with TRBD1 matching 7 bases. The CDR3 sequence is 15 residues long. Germline CDR1 and CDR2: MDHEN and SYDVKM. V dropped 7 bases and J dropped 2; count of bases not matched to a gene: 10. CDR3 nucleotides: TGTGCCAGCACCATCTTGACAGGGCGTCAAGAGACCCAGTACTTC. Translating gives CASTILTGRQETQYF.

This chain links TRBV9 with TRBJ2-2, with 9 nucleotides matching TRBD1. CDR3 length: 16 residues. The V and J ends lost 6 bases and 5 bases, in that order; junction bases with no gene match: 11. The germline V gene has CDR1 SGDLS and CDR2 YYNGEE. Here the CDR3 DNA reads TGTGCCAGCAACAACCGGGACAGGGTTCAGACCGGGGAGCTGTTTTTT. It translates to CASNNRDRVQTGELFF.

Turning to this clone: At the DNA level, this CDR3 is encoded by other sequences in the same sample as well. V is TRBV4-3 and J is TRBJ1-5; D remains unclear. This CDR3 is built from 13 residues. Germline loops: CDR1 LGHNA, CDR2 YSLEER. V shed 0 bases and J shed 7 bases, with 7 bases lying between them. The CDR3 DNA follows: TGCGCCAGCAGCCAAGATCTTTCACAGCCCCAGCATTTT. Translation gives CASSQDLSQPQHF.

In its sample, this clone was seen a few times. The chain combines TRBV5-1 with TRBJ2-3; no clear D. Trimming pared 1 base from V and 4 bases from J, leaving 7 bases between. CDR1 is SGHRS, CDR2 YFSETQ, per germline. This CDR3 is 13 amino acids long. CDR3 nucleotide sequence: TGCGCCAGCAGCTTGTGGGAACCAGATACGCAGTATTTT. It specifies CASSLWEPDTQYF.

The V gene is TRBV18, the J gene TRBJ1-4; D remains ambiguous. This CDR3 has 12 residues. CDR1 and CDR2 from the germline V gene are KGHSH and LQKENI. V lost 10 bases, J lost 4 bases, and 10 bases lay in between. The DNA for the CDR3 is TGTGCCACCTCGGGGAGTAATGAAAAACTGTTTTTT. Encoded protein: CATSGSNEKLFF.

The chain recombines TRBV5-5 with TRBJ1-6; a possible D gene is TRBD1 (6 bases). CDR1 is SGHKS, CDR2 YYEKEE, per germline (reference sequence). V shed 4 bases and J shed 9 bases, with 11 bases lying between them. The CDR3 length is 13 residues. CDR3 nucleotides: TGTGCCAGCAGCGTCGGGACAACTTCACCCCTCCACTTT. Translating it yields CASSVGTTSPLHF. Combining the CDR3 with reference TRBV5-5 and TRBJ1-6 gives the whole variable domain DAGVTQSPTHLIKTRGQQVTLRCSPISGHKSVSWYQQVLGQGPQFIFQYYEKEERGRGNFPDRFSARQFPNYSSELNVNALLLGDSALYLCASSVGTTSPLHFGNGTRLTVT.

A few counts support this clone. The chain is built from TRBV18 and TRBJ2-1; no definite D call. Germline CDR1 KGHSH, CDR2 LQKENI. The CDR3 runs 16 residues. Trimming removed 0 bases from V and 8 bases from J, with 17 bases in between. CDR3 sequence reads: CASSPPLKAGHYEQFF. The CDR3 DNA is TGTGCCAGCTCACCACCGTTGAAAGCCGGCCACTATGAGCAGTTCTTC.